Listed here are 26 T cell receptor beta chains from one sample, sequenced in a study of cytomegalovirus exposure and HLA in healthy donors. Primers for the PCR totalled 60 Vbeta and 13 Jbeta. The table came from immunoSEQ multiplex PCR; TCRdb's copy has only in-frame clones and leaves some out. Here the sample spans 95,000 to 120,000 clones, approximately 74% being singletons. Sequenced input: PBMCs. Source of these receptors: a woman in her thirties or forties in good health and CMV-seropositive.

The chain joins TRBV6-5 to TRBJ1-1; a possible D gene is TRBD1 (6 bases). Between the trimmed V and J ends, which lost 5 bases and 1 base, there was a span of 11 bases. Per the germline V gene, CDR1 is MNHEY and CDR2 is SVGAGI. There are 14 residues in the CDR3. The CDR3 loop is CASSVGHPNTEAFF. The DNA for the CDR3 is TGTGCCAGCAGTGTGGGACACCCGAACACTGAAGCTTTCTTT.

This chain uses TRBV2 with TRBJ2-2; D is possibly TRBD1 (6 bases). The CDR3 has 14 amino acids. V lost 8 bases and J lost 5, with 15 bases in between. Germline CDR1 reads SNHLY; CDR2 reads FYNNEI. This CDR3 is CASGQPGETGELFF. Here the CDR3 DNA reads TGTGCCAGCGGACAGCCTGGGGAAACCGGGGAGCTGTTTTTT.

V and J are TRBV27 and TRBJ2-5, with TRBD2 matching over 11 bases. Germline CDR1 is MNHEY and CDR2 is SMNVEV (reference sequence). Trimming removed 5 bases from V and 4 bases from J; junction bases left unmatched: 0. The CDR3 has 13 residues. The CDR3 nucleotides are TGTGCCAGCAGTGGACTAGCGGGAGAGACCCAGTACTTC. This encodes CASSGLAGETQYF.

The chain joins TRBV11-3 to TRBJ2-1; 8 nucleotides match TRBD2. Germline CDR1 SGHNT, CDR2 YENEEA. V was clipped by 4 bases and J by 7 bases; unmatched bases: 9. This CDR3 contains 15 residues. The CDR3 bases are TGTGCCAGCAGCTCCAGACGGGCGGGGGGTAATGAGCAGTTCTTC. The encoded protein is CASSSRRAGGNEQFF.

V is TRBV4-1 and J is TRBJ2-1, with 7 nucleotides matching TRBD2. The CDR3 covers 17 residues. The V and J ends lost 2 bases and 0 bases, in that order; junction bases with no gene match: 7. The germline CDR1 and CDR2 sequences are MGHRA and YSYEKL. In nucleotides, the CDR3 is TGCGCCAGCAGCCAAAGCCCCGGGAGGAGCTCCTACAATGAGCAGTTCTTC. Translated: CASSQSPGRSSYNEQFF.

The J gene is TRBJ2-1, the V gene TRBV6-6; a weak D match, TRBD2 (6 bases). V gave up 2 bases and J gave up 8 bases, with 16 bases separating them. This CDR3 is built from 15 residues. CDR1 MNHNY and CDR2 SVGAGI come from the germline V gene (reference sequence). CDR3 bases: TGTGCCAGCAGTTACGGTTCGGGACTCGGGGATGAGCAGTTCTTC. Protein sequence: CASSYGSGLGDEQFF.

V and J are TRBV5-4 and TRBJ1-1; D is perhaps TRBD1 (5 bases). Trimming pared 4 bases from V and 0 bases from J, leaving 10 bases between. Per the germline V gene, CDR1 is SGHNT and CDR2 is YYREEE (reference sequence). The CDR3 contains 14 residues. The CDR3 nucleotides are TGTGCCAGCAGCCGCGGGGGGGTGAACACTGAAGCTTTCTTT. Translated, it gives CASSRGGVNTEAFF.

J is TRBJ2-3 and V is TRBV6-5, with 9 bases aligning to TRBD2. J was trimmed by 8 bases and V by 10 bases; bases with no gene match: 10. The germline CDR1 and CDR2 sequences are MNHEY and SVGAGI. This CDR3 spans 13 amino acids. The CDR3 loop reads CATGTAGGGTQYF. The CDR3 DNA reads TGTGCCACTGGGACAGCGGGAGGAGGTACGCAGTATTTT.

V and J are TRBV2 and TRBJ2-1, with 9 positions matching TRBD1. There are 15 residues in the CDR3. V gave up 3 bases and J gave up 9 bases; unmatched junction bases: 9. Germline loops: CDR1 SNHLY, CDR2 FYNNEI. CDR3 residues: CASSERGTGLTEQFF. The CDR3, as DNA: TGTGCCAGCAGTGAGAGAGGGACAGGGCTCACTGAGCAGTTCTTC.

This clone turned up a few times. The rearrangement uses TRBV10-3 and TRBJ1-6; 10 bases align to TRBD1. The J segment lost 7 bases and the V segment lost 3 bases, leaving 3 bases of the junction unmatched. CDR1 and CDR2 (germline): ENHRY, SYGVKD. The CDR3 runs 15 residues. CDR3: CAISDLGQGNSPLHF. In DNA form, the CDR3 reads TGTGCCATCAGTGATTTGGGACAGGGGAATTCACCCCTCCACTTT.

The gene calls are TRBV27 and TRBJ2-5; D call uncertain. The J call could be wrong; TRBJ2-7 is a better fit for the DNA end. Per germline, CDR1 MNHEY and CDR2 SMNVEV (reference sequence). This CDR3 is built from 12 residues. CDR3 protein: CASRSVFYEQYF. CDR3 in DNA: TGTGCCAGCAGATCTGTCTTTTACGAGCAGTACTTC.

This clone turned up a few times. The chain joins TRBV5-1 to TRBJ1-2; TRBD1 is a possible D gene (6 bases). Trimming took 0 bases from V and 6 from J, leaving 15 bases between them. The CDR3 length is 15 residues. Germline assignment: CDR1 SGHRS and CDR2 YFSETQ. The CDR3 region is CASSLAGEGIHGYTF. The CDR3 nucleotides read TGCGCCAGCAGCTTGGCAGGGGAAGGAATCCATGGCTACACCTTC. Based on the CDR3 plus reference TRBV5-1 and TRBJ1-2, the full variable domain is KAGVTQTPRYLIKTRGQQVTLSCSPISGHRSVSWYQQTPGQGLQFLFEYFSETQRNKGNFPGRFSGRQFSNSRSEMNVSTLELGDSALYLCASSLAGEGIHGYTFGSGTRLTVV.

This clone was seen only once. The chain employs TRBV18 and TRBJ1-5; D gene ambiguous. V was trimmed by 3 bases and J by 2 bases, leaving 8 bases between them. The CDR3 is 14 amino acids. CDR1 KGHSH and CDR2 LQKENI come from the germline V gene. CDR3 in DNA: TGTGCCAGCTCACCCGACGGGGGCAATCAGCCCCAGCATTTT. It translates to CASSPDGGNQPQHF. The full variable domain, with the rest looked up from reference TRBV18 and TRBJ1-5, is NAGVMQNPRHLVRRRGQEARLRCSPMKGHSHVYWYRQLPEEGLKFMVYLQKENIIDESGMPKERFSAEFPKEGPSILRIQQVVRGDSAAYFCASSPDGGNQPQHFGDGTRLSIL.

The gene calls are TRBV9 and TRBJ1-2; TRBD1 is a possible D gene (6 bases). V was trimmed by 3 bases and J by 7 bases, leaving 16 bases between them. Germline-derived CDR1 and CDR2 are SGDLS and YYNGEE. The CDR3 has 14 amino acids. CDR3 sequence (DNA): TGTGCCAGCAGCGATGGGACAAGGACGGGTGGCTACACCTTC. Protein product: CASSDGTRTGGYTF.

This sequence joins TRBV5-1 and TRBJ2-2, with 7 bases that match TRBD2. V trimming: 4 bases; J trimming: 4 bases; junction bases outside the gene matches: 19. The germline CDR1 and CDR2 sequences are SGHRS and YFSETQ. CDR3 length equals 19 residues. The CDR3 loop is CASSTSKSVREQGTGELFF. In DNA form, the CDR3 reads TGCGCCAGCAGCACGAGTAAGAGCGTGCGGGAGCAGGGCACCGGGGAGCTGTTTTTT.

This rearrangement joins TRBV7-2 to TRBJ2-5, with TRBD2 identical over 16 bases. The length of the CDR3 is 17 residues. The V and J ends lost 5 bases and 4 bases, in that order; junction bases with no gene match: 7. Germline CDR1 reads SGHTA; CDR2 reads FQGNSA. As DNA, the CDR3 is TGTGCCAGCAGCCAACCGGGACTAGCGGGGGGGCGAGAGACCCAGTACTTC. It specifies CASSQPGLAGGRETQYF.

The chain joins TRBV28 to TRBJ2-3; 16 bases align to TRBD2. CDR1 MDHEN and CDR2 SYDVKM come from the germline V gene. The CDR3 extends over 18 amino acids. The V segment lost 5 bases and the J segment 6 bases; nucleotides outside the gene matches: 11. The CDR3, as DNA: TGTGCCAGCAGTCTCCTGGGACTAGCGGGAGGGCCAGGGGATACGCAGTATTTT. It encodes CASSLLGLAGGPGDTQYF.

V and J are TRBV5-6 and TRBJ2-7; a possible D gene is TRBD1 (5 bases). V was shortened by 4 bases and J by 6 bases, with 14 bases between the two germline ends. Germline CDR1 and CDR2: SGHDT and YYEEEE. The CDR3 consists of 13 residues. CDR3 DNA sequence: TGTGCCAGCAGCCAAGAATGGGGCGGCGAGCAGTACTTC. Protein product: CASSQEWGGEQYF.

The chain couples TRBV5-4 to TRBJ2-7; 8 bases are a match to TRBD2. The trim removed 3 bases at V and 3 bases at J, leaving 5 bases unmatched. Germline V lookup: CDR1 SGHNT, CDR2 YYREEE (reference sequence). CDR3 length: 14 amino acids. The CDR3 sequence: CASSSGRAGYEQYF. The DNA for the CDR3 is TGTGCCAGCAGCTCCGGGAGGGCGGGCTACGAGCAGTACTTC.

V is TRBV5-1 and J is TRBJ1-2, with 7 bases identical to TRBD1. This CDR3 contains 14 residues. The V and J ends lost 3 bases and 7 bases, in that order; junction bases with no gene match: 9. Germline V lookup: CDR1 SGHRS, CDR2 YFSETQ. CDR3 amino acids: CASSSASGGPGYTF. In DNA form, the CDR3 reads TGCGCCAGCAGCTCGGCCTCAGGGGGTCCTGGCTACACCTTC.

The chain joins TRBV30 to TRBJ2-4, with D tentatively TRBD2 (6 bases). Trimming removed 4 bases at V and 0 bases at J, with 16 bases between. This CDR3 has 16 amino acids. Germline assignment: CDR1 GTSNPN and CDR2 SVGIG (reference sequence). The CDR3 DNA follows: TGTGCCTGGACCCCAATGGGGGGACTAGCCAAAAACATTCAGTACTTC. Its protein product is CAWTPMGGLAKNIQYF. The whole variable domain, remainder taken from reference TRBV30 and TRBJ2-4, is SQTIHQWPATLVQPVGSPLSLECTVEGTSNPNLYWYRQAAGRGLQLLFYSVGIGQISSEVPQNLSASRPQDRQFILSSKKLLLSDSGFYLCAWTPMGGLAKNIQYFGAGTRLSVL.

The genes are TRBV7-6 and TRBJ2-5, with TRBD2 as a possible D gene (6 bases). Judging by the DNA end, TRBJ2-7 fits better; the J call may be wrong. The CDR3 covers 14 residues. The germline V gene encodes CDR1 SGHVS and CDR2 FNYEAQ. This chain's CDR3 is CASSPRRGSHEQYF. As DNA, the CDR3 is TGTGCCAGCAGCCCCCGCCGGGGGTCCCACGAGCAGTACTTC.

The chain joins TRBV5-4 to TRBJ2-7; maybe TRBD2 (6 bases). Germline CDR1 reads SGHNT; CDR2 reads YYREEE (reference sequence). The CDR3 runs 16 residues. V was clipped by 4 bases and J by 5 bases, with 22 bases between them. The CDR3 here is CASSTRRVGMWDEQYF. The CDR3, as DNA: TGTGCCAGCAGCACCCGGAGGGTGGGAATGTGGGACGAGCAGTACTTC.

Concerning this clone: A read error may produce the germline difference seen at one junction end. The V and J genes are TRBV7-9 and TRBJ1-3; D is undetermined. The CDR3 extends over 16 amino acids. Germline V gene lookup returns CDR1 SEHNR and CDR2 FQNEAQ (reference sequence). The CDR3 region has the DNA TGTTCCAGCAGCTTAGCGCGGAGGGCATCAGGAAACACCATATATTTT. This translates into CSSSLARRASGNTIYF.

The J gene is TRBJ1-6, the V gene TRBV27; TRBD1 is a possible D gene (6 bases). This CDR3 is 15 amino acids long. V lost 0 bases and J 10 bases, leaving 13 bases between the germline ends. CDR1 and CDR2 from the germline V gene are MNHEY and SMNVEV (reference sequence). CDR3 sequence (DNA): TGTGCCAGCAGTTTATCGGGCAGGGGATACTCACCCCTCCACTTT. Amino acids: CASSLSGRGYSPLHF.

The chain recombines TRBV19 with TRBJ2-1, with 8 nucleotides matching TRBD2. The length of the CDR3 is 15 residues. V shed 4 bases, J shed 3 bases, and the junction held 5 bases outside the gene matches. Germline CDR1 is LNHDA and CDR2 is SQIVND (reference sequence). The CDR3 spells CASSKRGGRYNEQFF. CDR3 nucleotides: TGTGCCAGTAGTAAACGGGGGGGCCGCTACAATGAGCAGTTCTTC.